Presented here are 7 T cell receptor beta chains from one specimen sequenced in a study of OX40 agonist ivuxolimab in advanced cancers. TCRdb's copy holds only in-frame clones and misses some; the assay was immunoSEQ multiplex PCR. The sample lists fewer than 6,500 clones, around two thirds occurring once. Sequences were derived from CD4+ or CD8+ T cells sorted from blood, sampled in a trial of the OX40 agonist ivuxolimab. Source of these receptors: an adult with an advanced solid tumor such as melanoma, head and neck, liver or kidney cancer.

This clone was seen at least ten times. J is TRBJ1-6 and V is TRBV2; D is uncertain. Germline CDR1 SNHLY, CDR2 FYNNEI. V gave up 2 bases and J gave up 8 bases, with 10 bases separating them. The length of the CDR3 is 14 residues. The CDR3, as DNA: TGTGCCAGCAGTGAAATGTCCTGGGATTCACCCCTCCACTTT. Protein product: CASSEMSWDSPLHF. The full variable domain, its missing parts supplied by reference TRBV2 and TRBJ1-6, is EPEVTQTPSHQVTQMGQEVILRCVPISNHLYFYWYRQILGQKVEFLVSFYNNEISEKSEIFDDQFSVERPDGSNFTLKIRSTKLEDSAMYFCASSEMSWDSPLHFGNGTRLTVT.

This chain links TRBV7-2 with TRBJ1-3; D is undetermined. Germline V CDR1 and CDR2: SGHTA, FQGNSA. The CDR3 covers 17 residues. V dropped 2 bases and J dropped 0 bases, with 14 bases sitting between them. The CDR3 spells CASSLTGPLSSGNTIYF. DNA of the CDR3: TGTGCCAGCAGCTTAACCGGGCCCCTAAGCTCTGGAAACACCATATATTTT.

There are many counts of this clone. The rearrangement uses TRBV6-4 and TRBJ1-2, with 10 bases matching TRBD1. The CDR3 loop spans 13 amino acids. Germline CDR1 is MRHNA and CDR2 is SNTAGT. Unmatched junction bases numbered 3, after V lost 7 bases and J lost 4 bases. CDR3 coding DNA: TGTGCCAGCAAAGGGGACAGGGGCTATGGCTACACCTTC. Translation: CASKGDRGYGYTF.

This sequence joins TRBV9 and TRBJ2-7; unclear D gene. Trimming shortened V by 0 bases and J by 2 bases, and 9 bases separated the two germline ends. The CDR3 is 14 amino acids. Germline V gene data show CDR1 as SGDLS and CDR2 as YYNGEE. CDR3 sequence: CASSVGTGPYEQYF. The CDR3 DNA follows: TGTGCCAGCAGCGTAGGAACTGGCCCCTACGAGCAGTACTTC.

This clone was seen a single time. The chain employs TRBV9 and TRBJ2-7, with 7 nucleotides matching TRBD2. The CDR3 covers 14 residues. Per the germline V gene, CDR1 is SGDLS and CDR2 is YYNGEE. The trim removed 3 bases at V and 5 bases at J, leaving 8 bases unmatched. The CDR3 is CASSGLGRANEQYF. Written as DNA, the CDR3 is TGTGCCAGCAGCGGACTAGGGAGGGCGAACGAGCAGTACTTC.

The chain employs TRBV9 and TRBJ2-7, with D possibly matching TRBD1 (6 bases). Trimming took 7 bases from V and 1 from J, leaving 18 bases between them. Germline values: CDR1 SGDLS, CDR2 YYNGEE. This CDR3 region has 15 residues. Here the CDR3 reads CASLCGGKLSYEQYF. The CDR3 DNA is TGTGCCAGCCTTTGTGGGGGCAAACTTTCCTACGAGCAGTACTTC. Together with reference TRBV9 and TRBJ2-7, the CDR3 gives the full variable domain: DSGVTQTPKHLITATGQRVTLRCSPRSGDLSVYWYQQSLDQGLQFLIQYYNGEERAKGNILERFSAQQFPDLHSELNLSSLELGDSALYFCASLCGGKLSYEQYFGPGTRLTVT.

In its sample, this clone was seen a few times. V and J are TRBV7-6 and TRBJ2-1; possible D gene TRBD2, 6 bases. The CDR3 length is 13 residues. The germline gives CDR1 SGHVS, CDR2 FNYEAQ. V lost 8 bases and J 2 bases, leaving 10 bases between the germline ends. In nucleotides, the CDR3 is TGTGCCAGCGCGGGGAGCGCCTACAATGAGCAGTTCTTC. It codes for CASAGSAYNEQFF.